These 12 T cell receptor beta chains were sequenced from one sample in a study of graft-versus-host responses after intestinal transplantation. The table came from immunoSEQ multiplex PCR; TCRdb's copy has only in-frame clones and leaves some out. Of approximately 50,000 clones in the sample, 65% to 85% were seen once. No antigen is known for these receptors. Sequencing was performed on unstimulated CD4+ T cells sorted from spleen or lymph node cells, taken before transplant. The receptors were gathered from a human donor who was the organ donor for an intestinal transplant.

This clone was observed a handful of times. V gene TRBV6-5 combines with J gene TRBJ1-5, with D perhaps TRBD1 (6 bases). CDR1 MNHEY and CDR2 SVGAGI come from the germline V gene. The CDR3 totals 13 residues. V lost 5 bases to trimming and J lost 2 bases, with 7 bases between them. The CDR3 sequence is CASSRQGNQPQHF. The CDR3 DNA sequence: TGTGCCAGCAGTAGACAGGGCAATCAGCCCCAGCATTTT.

The chain uses TRBV5-1 and TRBJ1-1; maybe TRBD1 (5 bases). The CDR3 is 14 residues long. Germline values: CDR1 SGHRS, CDR2 YFSETQ. Trimming left V 0 bases short and J 0 bases short, with 6 bases between. The CDR3 region is CASSLGTMNTEAFF. In DNA, the CDR3 is TGCGCCAGCAGCTTGGGGACAATGAACACTGAAGCTTTCTTT.

J is TRBJ2-1 and V is TRBV30; 14 bases match TRBD2. The CDR3 is 14 amino acids. Germline V gene data show CDR1 as GTSNPN and CDR2 as SVGIG (reference sequence). V gave up 4 bases and J gave up 6 bases; unmatched junction bases: 2. CDR3 sequence (DNA): TGTGCCTGGAAGGGGACTAGCGGGAGCAATGAGCAGTTCTTC. Its protein product is CAWKGTSGSNEQFF.

This chain joins TRBV5-4 and TRBJ2-7, with 11 bases that match TRBD2. V shed 2 bases and J 7 bases; nucleotides not matched to a gene: 14. This CDR3 has 17 amino acids. In germline, CDR1 is SGHNT, CDR2 YYREEE (reference sequence). The CDR3 region is CASSLRELAGVTREQYF. The DNA of the CDR3 is TGTGCCAGCAGCTTAAGAGAACTAGCGGGAGTGACTCGGGAGCAGTACTTC.

V gene TRBV11-2 combines with J gene TRBJ1-2; TRBD1 aligns across 8 bases. In germline, CDR1 is SGHAT, CDR2 FQNNGV. V lost 0 bases and J lost 14; bases outside the gene matches: 11. The CDR3 contains 14 residues. DNA for the CDR3: TGTGCCAGCAGCTTAGACCCCTCCCGGACAGGGAAGACCTTC. As protein: CASSLDPSRTGKTF.

The chain joins TRBV5-4 to TRBJ2-3, with D perhaps being TRBD1 or TRBD2 (5 bases each). CDR3 length: 16 amino acids. V gave up 6 bases and J gave up 3 bases, with 20 bases separating them. Per germline, CDR1 SGHNT and CDR2 YYREEE (reference sequence). CDR3 in DNA: TGTGCCAGCATCCCTGTGGGGGTATCTGGGACAGATACGCAGTATTTT. This codes for CASIPVGVSGTDTQYF.

This sequence joins TRBV4-3 and TRBJ1-4, with D perhaps matching TRBD1 (6 bases). Germline CDR1 is LGHNA and CDR2 is YSLEER. The length of the CDR3 is 13 residues. V gave up 4 bases and J gave up 8 bases, with 11 bases separating them. The CDR3 spells CASSPWGGEKLFF. CDR3 DNA: TGCGCCAGCAGCCCTTGGGGGGGCGAAAAACTGTTTTTT.

The J gene is TRBJ2-7, the V gene TRBV5-1; D is possibly TRBD2 (6 bases). CDR1 and CDR2 from the germline V gene are SGHRS and YFSETQ. The CDR3 has 14 residues. The V and J ends lost 0 bases and 5 bases respectively, with 12 bases between them. The CDR3 nucleotides are TGCGCCAGCAGCTTGGTTCGGGGGTCCCACGAGCAGTACTTC. It translates to CASSLVRGSHEQYF.

The chain has TRBV19 and TRBJ1-5; no reliable D call. The CDR3 spans 15 residues. Between the trimmed V and J ends, which lost 5 bases and 5 bases, there was a span of 16 bases. CDR1 and CDR2 from the germline V gene are LNHDA and SQIVND (reference sequence). This chain's CDR3 is CASSPGPSNDQPQHF. Written as DNA, the CDR3 is TGTGCCAGTAGTCCCGGGCCCTCTAACGATCAGCCCCAGCATTTT.

The V gene is TRBV6-6, the J gene TRBJ1-5; TRBD1 matches 10 bases. The germline V gene encodes CDR1 MNHNY and CDR2 SVGAGI (reference sequence). V shed 4 bases and J 4 bases; nucleotides not matched to a gene: 1. The CDR3 loop spans 14 amino acids. This CDR3 reads CASSSDRGNQPQHF. The CDR3 DNA reads as TGTGCCAGCAGTTCGGACAGGGGGAATCAGCCCCAGCATTTT.

This rearrangement joins TRBV30 to TRBJ1-3, with D unresolved. The CDR3 has 17 amino acids. V lost 5 bases, J lost 0 bases, and 20 bases lay in between. Germline CDR1 reads GTSNPN; CDR2 reads SVGIG (reference sequence). CDR3 amino acids: CAWFERGIPLSGNTIYF. In nucleotides, the CDR3 is TGTGCCTGGTTCGAGAGAGGGATCCCTCTCTCTGGAAACACCATATATTTT.

This chain uses TRBV5-8 with TRBJ2-4, with D possibly matching TRBD1 (5 bases). Germline assignment: CDR1 SGHTS and CDR2 YDEGEE. The CDR3 consists of 14 residues. V lost 3 bases, J lost 1 base, and 8 bases lay in between. The CDR3 DNA is TGTGCCAGCAGCTCACACAGGGCCAAAAACATTCAGTACTTC. It translates to CASSSHRAKNIQYF.